Ten or more counts support the clone carrying this TCR beta chain. This record belongs to a study of T cells after yellow fever vaccination. Trimming removed 0 bases from V and 2 bases from J, with 15 bases in between. In germline, CDR1 is LGHNA, CDR2 YSLEER. CDR3 length: 17 amino acids. TCRdb re-derived calls from the 5' RACE reads in MiXCR, one entry per CDR3 protein. This sample has about 13,000 distinct CDR3 sequences, with 4.9% found just once. The V gene is TRBV4-3, the J gene TRBJ2-3; D is undetermined. Source: PBMCs, either bulk or a sorted T-cell subset (CD4+, CD8+, memory, or dextramer-sorted; not recorded which), taken 45 days after the yellow fever booster vaccination. The TCR sequence derives from a young man who received the YFV17D yellow fever vaccine. The CDR3 DNA follows: TGCGCCAGCAGCCAAGAGGTTCGGGCAGGAGCCACAGATACGCAGTATTTT. As protein: CASSQEVRAGATDTQYF.